Listed here are 10 T cell receptor beta chains from one sample, sequenced in a study of cytomegalovirus exposure and HLA in healthy donors. The PCR ran on 60 Vbeta and 13 Jbeta primers. Profiled with immunoSEQ multiplex PCR; TCRdb holds only in-frame clones, not every one. The table lists about 14,000 clones, about 64% of them singletons. The specimen sequenced was PBMCs. The receptor source for this set is a woman aged 45-65 years in good health and CMV-seropositive.

This chain uses TRBV5-1 with TRBJ1-2; 8 bases line up with TRBD1. V shed 3 bases, J shed 9 bases, and the junction held 7 bases outside the gene matches. CDR1 and CDR2 (germline): SGHRS, YFSETQ. There are 13 residues in the CDR3. The CDR3 nucleotides are TGCGCCAGCAGCTACGGACAGGGAAGGCGCTACACCTTC. It is translated as CASSYGQGRRYTF.

This chain connects TRBV4-2 to TRBJ1-5; a possible D gene is TRBD1 (5 bases). CDR1 and CDR2 (germline): LGHNA, YNFKEQ. Trimming pared 0 bases from V and 9 bases from J, leaving 21 bases between. The CDR3 sequence is 17 residues long. The CDR3 spells CASSQDSRGPQFGPQHF. The CDR3 DNA is TGTGCCAGCAGCCAAGATTCGCGGGGACCGCAGTTTGGGCCCCAGCATTTT.

The chain joins TRBV29-1 to TRBJ2-6, with TRBD2 identical over 9 bases. The V gene end was trimmed by 4 bases and the J gene end by 3 bases; junction bases not matched to a gene: 4. CDR1 and CDR2 (germline): SQVTM, ANQGSEA. CDR3 length: 15 amino acids. CDR3 DNA: TGCAGCGTTGGTTTAGCGGGAGTTGGGGCCAACGTCCTGACTTTC. It is translated as CSVGLAGVGANVLTF.

V is TRBV4-3 and J is TRBJ1-3; D is possibly TRBD1 (6 bases). In germline, CDR1 is LGHNA, CDR2 YSLEER. Deletions cut 3 bases from V and 2 bases from J, with 11 bases between. The CDR3 extends over 15 amino acids. CDR3 nucleotide sequence: TGCGCCAGCAGCCAGACAGGAGGAGCTGGAAACACCATATATTTT. Protein product: CASSQTGGAGNTIYF.

The J gene is TRBJ2-1, the V gene TRBV6-4; 15 nucleotides agree with TRBD2. Germline V gene sequence: CDR1 MRHNA, CDR2 SNTAGT. The CDR3 extends over 16 amino acids. V was pared by 0 bases and J by 9 bases, with 3 bases of the junction left unmatched. In DNA form, the CDR3 reads TGTGCCAGCAGTGACTCTCGGACTAGCGGGAGGGTTGAGCAGTTCTTC. Its translation: CASSDSRTSGRVEQFF.

This clone was seen only a few times. The chain combines TRBV6-6 with TRBJ2-1, with D possibly being TRBD2 (6 bases). This CDR3 has 12 amino acids. The V end was cut by 5 bases, the J end by 10 bases, with 12 bases between. From germline, CDR1 is MNHNY and CDR2 SVGAGI (reference sequence). The CDR3 region is CASSPRDLEQFF. The CDR3, as DNA: TGTGCCAGCAGTCCCCGGGACTTAGAGCAGTTCTTC.

The chain links TRBV6-5 to TRBJ1-1; D is unresolved. Germline V CDR1 and CDR2: MNHEY, SVGAGI. Trimming removed 7 bases at V and 2 bases at J, with 11 bases between. This CDR3 contains 13 residues. The CDR3 loop reads CASNTGLNTEAFF. The CDR3 DNA sequence: TGTGCCAGCAATACTGGGCTCAACACTGAAGCTTTCTTT.

The V call is TRBV7-2, the J call TRBJ2-5, with D hard to call. Germline CDR1 SGHTA, CDR2 FQGNSA. CDR3 size: 12 residues. Deletions cut 7 bases from V and 5 bases from J, with 11 bases between. The CDR3 nucleotides are TGTGCCAGCACCTTGCACGGGGAGACCCAGTACTTC. Amino acids: CASTLHGETQYF.

In this sample, this clone turned up a few times. This chain connects TRBV29-1 to TRBJ2-3; TRBD1 might be the D (5 bases). CDR1 and CDR2 from the germline V gene are SQVTM and ANQGSEA. The CDR3 contains 12 residues. Trimming removed 8 bases from V and 2 bases from J, with 11 bases in between. CDR3 sequence: CSRRGNTDTQYF. Here the CDR3 DNA reads TGCAGCCGTAGGGGAAACACAGATACGCAGTATTTT.

The chain is built from TRBV11-3 and TRBJ2-1, with D unclear. The CDR3 has 12 residues. V dropped 6 bases and J dropped 5 bases, with 8 bases sitting between them. Per germline, CDR1 SGHNT and CDR2 YENEEA. Written as DNA, the CDR3 is TGTGCCAGCAGTCACAATCACAATGAGCAGTTCTTC. Translation: CASSHNHNEQFF.